Presented here are 5 T cell receptor beta chains from one specimen sequenced in a study of blood T cell repertoires in COVID-19. Repertoires were generated with immunoSEQ multiplex PCR, while TCRdb's copy carries only in-frame clones and drops some. The data contain about 15,000 clones, around 86% of them singletons. The sequenced material came from peripheral blood. The receptors were gathered from an elderly man with active or convalescent COVID-19.

This clone is deemed medium-sized. V and J are TRBV9 and TRBJ2-1; 7 bases map to TRBD1. V dropped 3 bases and J dropped 7; count of bases not matched to a gene: 10. This CDR3 is built from 15 residues. Germline CDR1 and CDR2: SGDLS and YYNGEE. CDR3 protein: CASSARQGMENEQFF. The CDR3, as DNA: TGTGCCAGCAGCGCCCGACAGGGAATGGAAAATGAGCAGTTCTTC.

This clone was found a few times. The V and J genes are TRBV7-2 and TRBJ1-2; 12 nucleotides align to TRBD1. CDR1 is SGHTA, CDR2 FQGNSA, per germline. V was pared by 6 bases and J by 4 bases, with 6 bases of the junction left unmatched. The CDR3 totals 15 residues. CDR3 amino acids: CASSIGTGGRYGYTF. Written as DNA, the CDR3 is TGTGCCAGCAGTATAGGGACAGGGGGCCGCTATGGCTACACCTTC. Looking up the rest from reference TRBV7-2 and TRBJ1-2 gives the full variable domain: GAGVSQSPSNKVTEKGKDVELRCDPISGHTALYWYRQSLGQGLEFLIYFQGNSAPDKSGLPSDRFSAERTGGSVSTLTIQRTQQEDSAVYLCASSIGTGGRYGYTFGSGTRLTVV.

The V call is TRBV19, the J call TRBJ2-7, with 7 bases identical to TRBD2. The CDR3 extends over 16 amino acids. Trimming at V came to 5 bases and at J to 0 bases, leaving 10 bases not matched to a gene. CDR1 LNHDA and CDR2 SQIVND come from the germline V gene (reference sequence). CDR3 amino acids: CASSPLLGRDSYEQYF. The CDR3 nucleotides read TGTGCCAGTAGTCCCCTACTTGGGAGGGACTCCTACGAGCAGTACTTC. Complete variable domain (other parts from reference TRBV19 and TRBJ2-7): DGGITQSPKYLFRKEGQNVTLSCEQNLNHDAMYWYRQDPGQGLRLIYYSQIVNDFQKGDIAEGYSVSREKKESFPLTVTSAQKNPTAFYLCASSPLLGRDSYEQYFGPGTRLTVT.

The chain recombines TRBV7-6 with TRBJ2-5; the D gene is possibly TRBD2 (5 bases). Germline V gene data show CDR1 as SGHVS and CDR2 as FNYEAQ. Trimming left V 1 base short and J 0 bases short, with 15 bases between. This CDR3 is built from 17 residues. The CDR3 protein is CASSLGALRGYQETQYF. The CDR3 DNA reads TGTGCCAGCAGCTTAGGGGCGCTTCGCGGGTACCAAGAGACCCAGTACTTC.

This clone came up once. The chain carries TRBV5-1 and TRBJ2-3; 8 nucleotides match TRBD1. Germline V gene lookup returns CDR1 SGHRS and CDR2 YFSETQ. This CDR3 is built from 19 residues. Trimming took 5 bases from V and 2 from J; bases not matched to a gene: 19. The CDR3 nucleotides read TGCGCCAGCAGGGAACCGATCCGAAGACAGGGGTCCCCCACAGATACGCAGTATTTT. It specifies CASREPIRRQGSPTDTQYF.